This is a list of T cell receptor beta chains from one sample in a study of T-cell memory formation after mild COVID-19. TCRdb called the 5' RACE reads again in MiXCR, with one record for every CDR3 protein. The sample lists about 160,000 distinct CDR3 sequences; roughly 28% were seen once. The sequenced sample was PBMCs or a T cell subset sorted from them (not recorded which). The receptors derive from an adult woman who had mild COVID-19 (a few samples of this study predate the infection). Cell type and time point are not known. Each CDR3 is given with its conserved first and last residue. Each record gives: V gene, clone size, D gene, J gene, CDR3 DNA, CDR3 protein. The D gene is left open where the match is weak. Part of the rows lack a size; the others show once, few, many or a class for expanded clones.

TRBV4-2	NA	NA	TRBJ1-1	TGTGCCAGCAGCCGAACAGGGAGCACTGAAGCTTTCTTT	CASSRTGSTEAFF
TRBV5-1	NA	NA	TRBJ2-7	TGCGCCAGCAGCTTGGGGGGGCAAGGCGAGCAGTACTTC	CASSLGGQGEQYF
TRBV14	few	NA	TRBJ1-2	TGTGCCAGCAGCCAAGTAAACAGCCGATATGGCTACACCTTC	CASSQVNSRYGYTF
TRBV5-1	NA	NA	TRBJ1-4	TGCGCCAGCGGTCCTTCAGGGGAAGGTTATGAAAAACTGTTTTTT	CASGPSGEGYEKLFF
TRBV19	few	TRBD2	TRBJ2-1	TGTGCCAGTAGTATAGCCAGCGGGGGGGCACATGGTCAGTTCTTC	CASSIASGGAHGQFF
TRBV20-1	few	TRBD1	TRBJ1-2	TGCAGTGCTAGAACGACAGGGGGCGTTGGCTATGGCTACACCTTC	CSARTTGGVGYGYTF
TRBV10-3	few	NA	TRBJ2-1	TGTGCCATCAAGGGGGGGGACAATGAGCAGTTCTTC	CAIKGGDNEQFF
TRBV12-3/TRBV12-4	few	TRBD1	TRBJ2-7	TGTGCCAGCAGGTCGGGACAGGGGGCTTACGAGCAGTACTTC	CASRSGQGAYEQYF
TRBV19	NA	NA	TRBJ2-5	TGTGCCAGTAGTACATGGACGGAGGAGACCCAGTACTTC	CASSTWTEETQYF
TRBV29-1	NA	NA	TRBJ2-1	TGCAGCGTTGAAGAAAGCGCGGCCAATGAGCAGTTCTTC	CSVEESAANEQFF
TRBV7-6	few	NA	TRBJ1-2	TGTGCCAGCAGCTTAGGGTGGGGAGGAAACTATGGCTACACCTTC	CASSLGWGGNYGYTF
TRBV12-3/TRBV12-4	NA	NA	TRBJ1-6	TGTGCCAGCAGTTTACTCATTAATTCACCCCTCCACTTT	CASSLLINSPLHF
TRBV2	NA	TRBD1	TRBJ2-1	TGTGCCAGCAGTGTTGACAGGGGCGATGAGCAGTTCTTC	CASSVDRGDEQFF
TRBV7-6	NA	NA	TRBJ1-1	TGTGCCAGCAGCTTAGACGGGGTGTCCACTGAAGCTTTCTTT	CASSLDGVSTEAFF
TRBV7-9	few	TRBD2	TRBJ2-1	TGTGCCAGCAGTAGCGGGATTGATGAGCAGTTCTTC	CASSSGIDEQFF
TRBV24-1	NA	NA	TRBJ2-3	TGTGCCACCAGTGATTTGATGGCTTCAGATACGCAGTATTTT	CATSDLMASDTQYF
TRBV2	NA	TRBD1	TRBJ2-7	TGTGCCAGCAGGAAACCGGGACAGACCCCGTACGGGCAGTACTTC	CASRKPGQTPYGQYF
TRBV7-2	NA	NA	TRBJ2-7	TGTGCCAGCAGCCGGGGGGGGACAGGGCCATACGAGCAGTACTTC	CASSRGGTGPYEQYF
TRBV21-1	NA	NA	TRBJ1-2	TGTGCCAGCAGCGAAAATATCCGGGACACACGGGAGAACTATGGCTACACCTTC	CASSENIRDTRENYGYTF
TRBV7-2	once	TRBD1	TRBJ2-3	TGTGCCAGCAGCATAACAGGGGGAGGAGATACGCAGTATTTT	CASSITGGGDTQYF
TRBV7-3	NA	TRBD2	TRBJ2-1	TGTGCCAGCAGCTCTAGTAGCGGGACTGCTGAGCAGTTCTTC	CASSSSSGTAEQFF
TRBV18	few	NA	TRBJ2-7	TGTGCCAGCTCACCACCGGGGGGGGCGCACGGCGAGCAGTACTTC	CASSPPGGAHGEQYF
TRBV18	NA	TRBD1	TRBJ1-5	TGTGCCAGCTCACCGTCGACAGGGGGCTTTCAGCCCCAGCATTTT	CASSPSTGGFQPQHF
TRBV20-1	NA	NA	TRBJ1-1	TGCAGTGCCAGTCGGAGACAGGCCCTAGGGGAAGCTTTCTTT	CSASRRQALGEAFF
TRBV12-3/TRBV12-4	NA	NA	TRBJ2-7	TGTGCCAGCAGTTTCGGCAACGCTTACGAGCAGTACTTC	CASSFGNAYEQYF
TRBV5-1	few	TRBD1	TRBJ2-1	TGCGCCAGCAGCCATCCTCCGGACAGGGGGGCTTATGAGCAGTTCTTC	CASSHPPDRGAYEQFF
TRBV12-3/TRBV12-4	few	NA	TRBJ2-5	TGTGCCAGCAGTTTAGGAGGGCATGTTGATTTAGAGACCCAGTACTTC	CASSLGGHVDLETQYF
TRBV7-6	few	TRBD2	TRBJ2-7	TGTGCCAGCAGCTTAGGTGGCGGGAGGGCCTCCTACGAGCAGTACTTC	CASSLGGGRASYEQYF
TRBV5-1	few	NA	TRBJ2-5	TGCGCCAGCAGCGCCCTCCAAGAGACCCAGTACTTC	CASSALQETQYF
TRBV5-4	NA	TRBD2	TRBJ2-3	TGTGCCAGCAGCTTGGAGCGGGGGGCCCTCACAGATACGCAGTATTTT	CASSLERGALTDTQYF